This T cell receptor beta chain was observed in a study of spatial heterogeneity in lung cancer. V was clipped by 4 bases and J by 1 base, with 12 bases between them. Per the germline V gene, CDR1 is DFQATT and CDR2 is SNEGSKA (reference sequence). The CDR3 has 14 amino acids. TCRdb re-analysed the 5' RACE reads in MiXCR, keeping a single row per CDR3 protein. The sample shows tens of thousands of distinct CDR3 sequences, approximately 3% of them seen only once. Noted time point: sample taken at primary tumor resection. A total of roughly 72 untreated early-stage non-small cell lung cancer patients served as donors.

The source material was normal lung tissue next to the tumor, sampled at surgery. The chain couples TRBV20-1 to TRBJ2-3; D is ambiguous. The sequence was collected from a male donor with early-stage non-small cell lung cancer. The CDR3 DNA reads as TGCAGTGCTATATACGGATTGGGCACAGATACGCAGTATTTT. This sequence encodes CSAIYGLGTDTQYF.